The 27 T cell receptor beta chains reported below all come from one sample, sequenced in a study of blood T cell repertoires in COVID-19. The repertoire was sequenced with immunoSEQ multiplex PCR; TCRdb's copy has only in-frame clones and lacks some. The sample yields about 300,000 clones, about 91% seen once. Sequences were obtained from peripheral blood. Receptor source: a woman aged 25 to 39 who had recovered from COVID-19.

The chain joins TRBV27 to TRBJ1-1; D remains ambiguous. CDR1 is MNHEY and CDR2 is SMNVEV in the germline V gene (reference sequence). The ends were cut back, 5 bases at V and 4 bases at J, with 14 bases in the middle. CDR3 length equals 14 residues. CDR3: CASSLDRRGTEAFF. The CDR3 coding sequence is TGTGCCAGCAGTCTCGACCGGCGGGGCACTGAAGCTTTCTTT.

The chain is built from TRBV5-4 and TRBJ2-1; maybe TRBD1 (5 bases). V was cut by 4 bases and J by 6 bases, with 17 bases left in between. The CDR3 extends over 15 amino acids. Germline-derived CDR1 and CDR2 are SGHNT and YYREEE (reference sequence). The CDR3 reads CASSPTVGLLNEQFF. The CDR3 DNA reads TGTGCCAGCAGCCCGACAGTGGGTTTACTCAATGAGCAGTTCTTC.

This chain uses TRBV19 with TRBJ2-5, with TRBD2 matching 9 bases. Germline V CDR1 and CDR2: LNHDA, SQIVND (reference sequence). CDR3 length: 16 amino acids. V was pared by 0 bases and J by 0 bases, with 2 bases of the junction left unmatched. Here the CDR3 reads CASSIDLAGYQETQYF. The CDR3 DNA sequence: TGTGCCAGTAGTATAGATCTAGCGGGGTACCAAGAGACCCAGTACTTC.

V gene TRBV12-5 combines with J gene TRBJ1-1; 7 bases match TRBD1. Germline lookup yields CDR1 LGHNT and CDR2 FRNRAP. The CDR3 contains 14 residues. With 5 bases clipped from V and 6 bases from J, the junction kept 9 bases outside the gene matches. CDR3 amino acids: CASGPDRDTPEAFF. DNA of the CDR3: TGTGCTAGTGGTCCCGACAGGGATACTCCTGAAGCTTTCTTT. Using reference TRBV12-5 and TRBJ1-1 for the parts outside the CDR3, the full variable domain is DARVTQTPRHKVTEMGQEVTMRCQPILGHNTVFWYRQTMMQGLELLAYFRNRAPLDDSGMPKDRFSAEMPDATLATLKIQPSEPRDSAVYFCASGPDRDTPEAFFGQGTRLTVV.

V usage is TRBV6-5 and J usage is TRBJ2-1, with 7 bases that match TRBD1. V was pared by 7 bases and J by 3 bases, with 6 bases of the junction left unmatched. This CDR3 is built from 14 residues. Germline CDR1 and CDR2: MNHEY and SVGAGI. CDR3 residues: CASTTGQLYNEQFF. CDR3 nucleotides: TGTGCCAGCACCACGGGACAGCTCTACAATGAGCAGTTCTTC.

V gene TRBV10-3 combines with J gene TRBJ2-5; 8 bases are shared with TRBD1. In germline, CDR1 is ENHRY, CDR2 SYGVKD. The CDR3 is 13 residues long. Trimming removed 7 bases from V and 5 bases from J; junction bases left unmatched: 6. The CDR3 coding sequence is TGTGCCATCAACCCGGACAGGGCGGAGACCCAGTACTTC. Protein sequence: CAINPDRAETQYF.

The V gene is TRBV29-1, the J gene TRBJ2-3; 12 bases are shared with TRBD2. This CDR3 is built from 14 residues. CDR1 and CDR2 (germline): SQVTM, ANQGSEA. The CDR3 spells CRASGGAATDTQYF. In DNA, the CDR3 is TGCAGGGCTAGCGGGGGGGCCGCCACAGATACGCAGTATTTT.

The chain is built from TRBV1 and TRBJ2-3; no DNA check was done on the table's D call, TRBD2. TRBV1 is reported as a pseudogene. The CDR3 is 15 amino acids. The CDR3 protein is CTSSPPSGGTDTQYF. As DNA, the CDR3 is TGCACCAGCAGCCCTCCGAGCGGGGGGACAGATACGCAGTATTTT.

The V gene is TRBV10-1, the J gene TRBJ2-3; 8 nucleotides match TRBD1. The CDR3 has 15 residues. Germline V lookup: CDR1 WNHNN, CDR2 SYGVQD (reference sequence). The J segment lost 1 base and the V segment lost 7 bases, leaving 7 bases of the junction unmatched. As DNA, the CDR3 is TGCGCCAGCACCCTAGGACAGGGACGCACAGATACGCAGTATTTT. Its protein product is CASTLGQGRTDTQYF.

This chain joins TRBV18 and TRBJ2-3, with D possibly being TRBD1 (5 bases). CDR1 and CDR2 from the germline V gene are KGHSH and LQKENI. CDR3 length equals 14 residues. With 0 bases removed from V and 5 bases from J, the gap between germline ends came to 9 bases. CDR3 sequence: CASSPPAREDTQYF. CDR3 in DNA: TGTGCCAGCTCACCACCGGCCAGGGAAGATACGCAGTATTTT.

The rearrangement links TRBV27 to TRBJ2-6; D uncertain. The CDR3 runs 18 residues. V lost 4 bases and J 0 bases, leaving 16 bases between the germline ends. Germline CDR1 MNHEY, CDR2 SMNVEV (reference sequence). The CDR3 is CASSSRTDWNSGANVLTF. CDR3 sequence (DNA): TGTGCCAGCAGTTCTCGCACCGACTGGAACTCTGGGGCCAACGTCCTGACTTTC.

This rearrangement joins TRBV19 to TRBJ1-5; the D is unclear. The CDR3 spans 14 residues. Per the germline V gene, CDR1 is LNHDA and CDR2 is SQIVND (reference sequence). The V and J ends lost 3 bases and 5 bases respectively, with 11 bases between them. Written as DNA, the CDR3 is TGTGCCAGTAGTATTTTAGCAGTGGATCAGCCCCAGCATTTT. This sequence encodes CASSILAVDQPQHF.

The CDR3 bases are TGTGCCACCAGTGACCCAACTAGCGGGGGGGCCAGTGAGCAGTTCTTC. It is translated as CATSDPTSGGASEQFF. The chain carries TRBV24-1 and TRBJ2-1, with 13 nucleotides matching TRBD2. CDR3 length equals 16 residues. CDR1 KGHDR and CDR2 SFDVKD come from the germline V gene. Germline trimming cut 4 bases from V and 9 bases from J; bases unmatched to any gene: 8.

The genes are TRBV20-1 and TRBJ2-1, with D possibly being TRBD2 (6 bases). CDR3 length equals 11 residues. Trimming shortened V by 5 bases and J by 12 bases, and 14 bases separated the two germline ends. Germline V gene data show CDR1 as DFQATT and CDR2 as SNEGSKA (reference sequence). In nucleotides, the CDR3 is TGCAGTGCTTCGCCTAGGGGAGGGCAGTTCTTC. This gives the protein CSASPRGGQFF.

This sequence joins TRBV19 and TRBJ1-6; unclear D gene. The CDR3 totals 17 residues. Trimming took 1 base from V and 2 from J, leaving 12 bases between them. Germline V CDR1 and CDR2: LNHDA, SQIVND (reference sequence). CDR3 protein: CASSIGAARTYNSPLHF. The CDR3 DNA follows: TGTGCCAGTAGTATAGGGGCAGCCCGGACCTATAATTCACCCCTCCACTTT.

The rearrangement joins TRBV10-3 to TRBJ1-5, with a possible D match to TRBD1 (6 bases). V was clipped by 10 bases and J by 0 bases, with 19 bases between them. CDR1 ENHRY and CDR2 SYGVKD come from the germline V gene. This CDR3 spans 16 amino acids. The CDR3 nucleotides are TGTGCCACCCGCGAAGACAGGCTTTATAGCAATCAGCCCCAGCATTTT. Its translation: CATREDRLYSNQPQHF.

The J gene is TRBJ1-1, the V gene TRBV20-1, with D unclear. This CDR3 region has 11 residues. V dropped 4 bases and J dropped 2 bases, with 5 bases sitting between them. Germline V gives CDR1 DFQATT, CDR2 SNEGSKA (reference sequence). CDR3 amino acids: CSATGNTEAFF. The CDR3 DNA follows: TGCAGTGCTACCGGTAACACTGAAGCTTTCTTT.

The rearrangement uses TRBV4-1 and TRBJ1-6; D might be TRBD1 (5 bases). CDR1 MGHRA and CDR2 YSYEKL come from the germline V gene. V was cut by 1 base and J by 5 bases, with 9 bases left in between. The CDR3 has 15 residues. CDR3 bases: TGCGCCAGCAGCCAAGCGGCAGGGAATAATTCACCCCTCCACTTT. This codes for CASSQAAGNNSPLHF.

The chain joins TRBV12-3 or TRBV12-4 to TRBJ1-1, with 7 bases that match TRBD1. CDR3 length: 13 residues. The V and J ends lost 4 bases and 4 bases, in that order; junction bases with no gene match: 3. This chain's CDR3 is CASSSSGGTEAFF. The CDR3 DNA follows: TGTGCCAGCAGTTCTTCAGGGGGCACTGAAGCTTTCTTT.

This clone was detected ten times or more. The chain uses TRBV28 and TRBJ1-5, with 9 bases fitting TRBD1. The CDR3 contains 15 residues. Germline-derived CDR1 and CDR2 are MDHEN and SYDVKM. The trim removed 5 bases at V and 1 base at J, leaving 3 bases unmatched. The CDR3 DNA follows: TGTGCCAGCAGTGGACAGGGGAGAAGCAATCAGCCCCAGCATTTT. Protein: CASSGQGRSNQPQHF.

A single count supports this clone. The CDR3 region is CASSVADSVYSGANVLTF. For the CDR3, the DNA is TGTGCCAGCAGCGTAGCTGACAGCGTTTACTCTGGGGCCAACGTCCTGACTTTC. The chain is built from TRBV9 and TRBJ2-6; weak D call: TRBD1 (5 bases). Germline V gene data show CDR1 as SGDLS and CDR2 as YYNGEE. The CDR3 loop spans 18 amino acids. V was clipped by 0 bases and J by 0 bases, with 13 bases between them. The entire variable domain, with the rest obtained from reference TRBV9 and TRBJ2-6, is as follows: DSGVTQTPKHLITATGQRVTLRCSPRSGDLSVYWYQQSLDQGLQFLIQYYNGEERAKGNILERFSAQQFPDLHSELNLSSLELGDSALYFCASSVADSVYSGANVLTFGAGSRLTVL.

The chain uses TRBV3-1 (or the pseudogene TRBV3-2) and TRBJ1-2; 9 nucleotides match TRBD1. Looked up from germline, CDR1 is LGHDT and CDR2 is YNNKEL (reference sequence). Losses at the gene ends were 4 bases for V and 6 bases for J; bases not matched to a gene: 9. The CDR3 extends over 15 amino acids. The CDR3 protein is CASSLFETGGNGYTF. DNA of the CDR3: TGTGCCAGCAGCCTTTTCGAGACAGGGGGGAATGGCTACACCTTC.

This sequence joins TRBV2 and TRBJ2-3; D ambiguous. The CDR3 covers 12 residues. Germline assignment: CDR1 SNHLY and CDR2 FYNNEI. V shed 6 bases and J shed 2 bases, with 6 bases lying between them. For the CDR3, the DNA is TGTGCCAGCAGACTCTACACAGATACGCAGTATTTT. Translation: CASRLYTDTQYF.

The genes are TRBV28 and TRBJ2-7; TRBD2 matches 7 bases. CDR3 length equals 12 residues. Germline CDR1 and CDR2: MDHEN and SYDVKM. V dropped 5 bases and J dropped 5; count of bases not matched to a gene: 3. For the CDR3, the DNA is TGTGCCAGCAGTCTCGCGGGGGACGAGCAGTACTTC. Its protein is CASSLAGDEQYF. Supplemented by reference TRBV28 and TRBJ2-7, the full variable domain reads DVKVTQSSRYLVKRTGEKVFLECVQDMDHENMFWYRQDPGLGLRLIYFSYDVKMKEKGDIPEGYSVSREKKERFSLILESASTNQTSMYLCASSLAGDEQYFGPGTRLTVT.

The V and J genes are TRBV27 and TRBJ1-5, with unresolved D. V lost 2 bases and J 7 bases, leaving 15 bases between the germline ends. The CDR3 loop spans 15 amino acids. CDR1 and CDR2 from the germline V gene are MNHEY and SMNVEV (reference sequence). Written as DNA, the CDR3 is TGTGCCAGCAGTTTAATTGCGGGCGGAGGACAGCCCCAGCATTTT. Protein: CASSLIAGGGQPQHF.

The V and J genes are TRBV4-1 and TRBJ1-1, with a possible D match to TRBD1 (6 bases). This CDR3 contains 16 residues. V lost 2 bases and J lost 3, with 16 bases in between. Germline V gene lookup returns CDR1 MGHRA and CDR2 YSYEKL. The CDR3 is CASSQTSRGFDTEAFF. The CDR3 DNA reads TGCGCCAGCAGCCAAACCTCCAGGGGATTCGACACTGAAGCTTTCTTT.

The rearrangement uses TRBV6-5 and TRBJ1-2, with a possible D match to TRBD1 (6 bases). V lost 0 bases and J 5 bases, leaving 13 bases between the germline ends. The CDR3 is 15 amino acids. CDR1 is MNHEY and CDR2 is SVGAGI in the germline V gene. CDR3 bases: TGTGCCAGCAGTTACTCGGGCAGGGGCCCTTATGGCTACACCTTC. Protein sequence: CASSYSGRGPYGYTF.